These T cell receptor beta chains were read from a single sample in a study of shared clonotypes between healthy human individuals. Some clones are missing from TCRdb's copy, which holds only in-frame ones; the method was immunoSEQ multiplex PCR. The sample lists over a million clones; about 84% were seen once. Sequencing input: memory CD4+ T cells from PBMCs. The origin of the receptors is a man aged 18 to 30 in good health. Some clones in this sample may be carry-over from other donors' samples. Both conserved end residues are part of each CDR3. D genes are given only for firm matches. Where a row states a size, it is once, few, many or the class of an expanded clone; other rows omit it.

v_call	d_call	clone_size	j_call	cdr3_aa	cdr3_nt
TRBV2	TRBD1	.	TRBJ1-2	CASSLGTAAGYTF	TGTGCCAGCAGCCTTGGGACAGCTGCTGGCTACACCTTC
TRBV6-1	.	.	TRBJ2-7	CASSYGTGYEQYF	TGTGCCAGCAGTTATGGGACCGGCTACGAGCAGTACTTC
TRBV14	TRBD2	few	TRBJ2-7	CASSFPGVAGMRQYF	TGTGCCAGCAGCTTCCCCGGGGTAGCGGGCATGAGGCAGTACTTC
TRBV29-1	.	.	TRBJ1-2	CSVGGRQDDGYTF	TGCAGCGTTGGGGGTCGGCAGGATGATGGCTACACCTTC
TRBV18	TRBD1	.	TRBJ1-1	CASSLGQGALNTEAFF	TGTGCCAGCTCCCTGGGACAGGGGGCGTTGAACACTGAAGCTTTCTTT
TRBV7-9	.	.	TRBJ1-1	CASSFLQNTEAFF	TGTGCCAGCAGCTTCTTGCAGAACACTGAAGCTTTCTTT
TRBV27	TRBD1	.	TRBJ1-2	CASSSDGTAPYGYTF	TGTGCCAGCAGTTCCGACGGGACAGCCCCATATGGCTACACCTTC
TRBV5-1	TRBD1	.	TRBJ2-7	CASSRGQGTYEQYF	TGCGCCAGCAGCAGGGGACAGGGAACCTACGAGCAGTACTTC
TRBV4-1	TRBD2	.	TRBJ2-3	CASSQAGGLALADTQYF	TGCGCCAGCAGCCAAGCCGGCGGACTAGCGCTTGCAGATACGCAGTATTTT
TRBV27	.	.	TRBJ1-4	CASSDQEGKGRYEKLFF	TGTGCCAGCAGCGATCAGGAGGGCAAGGGGCGCTATGAAAAACTGTTTTTT
TRBV2	TRBD1	.	TRBJ1-5	CASSYRGQSNQPQHF	TGTGCCAGCAGTTACAGGGGACAGAGCAATCAGCCCCAGCATTTT
TRBV29-1	.	.	TRBJ1-4	CSASPGQSEKLFF	TGCAGCGCCTCGCCTGGACAGTCCGAAAAACTGTTTTTT
TRBV12-2	.	.	TRBJ2-4	CASRLRATIAKNIQYF	TGTGCAAGTCGCTTAAGGGCAACAATAGCCAAAAACATTCAGTACTTC
TRBV6-5	TRBD1	.	TRBJ1-1	CASSSLRDRPLLF	TGTGCCAGCAGCAGCCTCCGGGACAGGCCCCTCTTATTT
TRBV5-4	TRBD1	many	TRBJ2-7	CASSSGQAPYEQYF	TGTGCCAGCAGCTCCGGACAGGCCCCATACGAGCAGTACTTC
TRBV9	.	.	TRBJ1-2	CASSVEPTRGYGYTF	TGTGCCAGCAGCGTAGAACCCACTAGGGGCTATGGCTACACCTTC
TRBV10-3	.	.	TRBJ1-1	CATGVAENTEAFF	TGTGCCACCGGAGTGGCAGAGAACACTGAAGCTTTCTTT
TRBV5-4	.	.	TRBJ1-1	CASSQDGNTEAFF	TGTGCCAGCAGCCAGGACGGCAACACTGAAGCTTTCTTT
TRBV4-1	.	.	TRBJ1-4	CASSQEGGGKLFF	TGCGCCAGCAGCCAAGAAGGGGGGGGGAAACTGTTTTTT
TRBV7-2	TRBD1	.	TRBJ2-1	CASSAQKGTGGNEQFF	TGTGCCAGCAGCGCCCAAAAAGGGACAGGGGGCAATGAGCAGTTCTTC
TRBV6-4	TRBD2	.	TRBJ2-1	CASSGAPYNEQFF	TGTGCCAGTAGCGGGGCCCCCTACAATGAGCAGTTCTTC
TRBV11-2	TRBD2	many	TRBJ2-1	CASSPRLAGVYNEQFF	TGTGCCAGCAGCCCTAGACTAGCGGGGGTGTACAATGAGCAGTTCTTC
TRBV7-2	TRBD2	.	TRBJ2-3	CASSLGVAGRTDTQYF	TGTGCCAGCAGCTTAGGGGTAGCGGGGCGGACAGATACGCAGTATTTT
TRBV9	.	once	TRBJ1-1	CASSVRGVGTEAFF	TGTGCCAGCAGCGTAAGAGGGGTTGGAACTGAAGCTTTCTTT
TRBV14	.	.	TRBJ1-2	CASSQDRAYGYTF	TGTGCCAGCAGCCAAGACAGAGCCTATGGCTACACCTTC
TRBV18	.	.	TRBJ2-2	CASSPISGTGELFF	TGTGCCAGCTCACCAATAAGCGGCACCGGGGAGCTGTTTTTT
TRBV27	.	.	TRBJ1-3	CASSSRARSSGNTIYF	TGTGCCAGCAGTTCCCGGGCCAGGAGCTCTGGAAACACCATATATTTT
TRBV7-2	.	.	TRBJ2-1	CASSFLGQQFF	TGTGCCAGCAGCTTTCTAGGCCAGCAGTTCTTC
TRBV13	TRBD2	.	TRBJ2-7	CASSAEGLAGYYEQYF	TGTGCCAGCAGCGCCGAGGGACTAGCGGGGTACTACGAGCAGTACTTC
TRBV2	.	.	TRBJ1-1	CASSERAAEAFF	TGTGCCAGCAGTGAACGGGCAGCCGAAGCTTTCTTT
TRBV5-1	.	.	TRBJ2-7	CASIAHGGGGPYEQYF	TGCGCCAGCATCGCCCACGGAGGGGGCGGTCCCTACGAGCAGTACTTC
TRBV12-5	.	once	TRBJ2-3	CASGQEYTDTQYF	TGTGCTAGTGGTCAGGAGTACACAGATACGCAGTATTTT
TRBV30	.	few	TRBJ1-5	CAWSLSNQPQHF	TGTGCCTGGAGTCTTAGCAATCAGCCCCAGCATTTT
TRBV29-1	.	.	TRBJ1-2	CSVSSNYGYTF	TGCAGCGTTTCCTCGAACTATGGCTACACCTTC
TRBV7-8	TRBD1	.	TRBJ2-5	CASSSGQGARETQYF	TGTGCCAGCAGCTCCGGGCAGGGGGCGCGGGAGACCCAGTACTTC
TRBV28	.	once	TRBJ2-7	CASSTPREQYF	TGTGCCAGCAGTACACCCCGAGAGCAGTACTTC
TRBV20-1	.	many	TRBJ2-7	CSARRPPEQYF	TGCAGTGCTAGGAGACCCCCTGAGCAGTACTTC
TRBV28	TRBD2	.	TRBJ2-3	CASARLAGGSDTQYF	TGTGCCAGCGCTCGCCTAGCGGGAGGATCAGATACGCAGTATTTT
TRBV5-1	TRBD2	.	TRBJ2-1	CASSLGLAGGYYNEQFF	TGCGCCAGCAGCTTGGGGCTAGCGGGAGGGTATTACAATGAGCAGTTCTTC
TRBV6-1	TRBD2	.	TRBJ2-1	CASSPPASGNNEQFF	TGTGCCAGCAGTCCCCCGGCTAGCGGGAACAATGAGCAGTTCTTC